This T cell receptor beta chain was sequenced during a study of cytomegalovirus exposure and HLA in healthy donors. The study, taken as a whole, reports: Follow-up analysis later connected one missense variant in DCLRE1C with trimming of TCR beta V- and J-genes. In an earlier analysis, in 540 or so donors, most V segments appeared productive either ~90% or ~30% of the time. Roughly uniform depth of sequencing across donors was assumed in presence/absence analyses. Sequencing had likely introduced a cluster of highly shared sequence variants as an artifact.

A remark on this clone: Antigen: not known.

The CDR3 loop spans 15 amino acids. Germline CDR1 and CDR2: SGHNT and YYREEE (reference sequence). Trimming took off 1 base at V and 0 bases at J, with 9 bases between the two ends. 13 Jbeta primers and 60 Vbeta primers were used for the PCR. Profiled with immunoSEQ multiplex PCR; TCRdb holds only in-frame clones, not every one. The table lists some 100,000 clones, nearly 80% of them singletons. V gene TRBV5-4 combines with J gene TRBJ2-3; tentative D call: TRBD2 (6 bases). Material: PBMCs. The clonotype originates from a middle-aged woman in good health and CMV-seropositive. The CDR3 spells CASSLRAGSTDTQYF. The DNA of the CDR3 is TGTGCCAGCAGCTTGCGCGCGGGGAGCACAGATACGCAGTATTTT.